The 9 T cell receptor beta chains below all came from one sample that was sequenced in a study of T-cell memory formation after mild COVID-19. TCRdb re-called the 5' RACE reads with MiXCR, one entry per CDR3 protein. The sample lists 350,000 to 500,000 distinct CDR3 sequences; 20% were seen once. Sequencing was performed on PBMCs or a T cell subset sorted from them (not recorded which). The source is an adult woman who had mild COVID-19 (a few samples of this study predate the infection). Cell type and time point are not known.

The chain carries TRBV6-6 and TRBJ2-1, with 8 bases lining up with TRBD1. Germline CDR1 is MNHNY and CDR2 is SVGAGI (reference sequence). The J segment lost 3 bases and the V segment lost 0 bases, leaving 4 bases of the junction unmatched. CDR3 length: 16 residues. The CDR3 sequence is CASSYSGQGHYNEQFF. Here the CDR3 DNA reads TGTGCCAGCAGTTACTCCGGACAGGGACACTACAATGAGCAGTTCTTC.

V and J are TRBV12-3 or TRBV12-4 and TRBJ1-5; maybe TRBD1 (5 bases). The CDR3 length is 15 residues. V was trimmed by 7 bases and J by 3 bases, leaving 16 bases between them. The CDR3 DNA follows: TGTGCCAGCAAGGTCAACGGGGGACCCAATCAGCCCCAGCATTTT. This translates into CASKVNGGPNQPQHF.

CDR3 sequence reads: CASSGGPLEYF. DNA of the CDR3: TGTGCCAGCAGTGGGGGACCATTGGAGTACTTC. The V and J genes are TRBV2 and TRBJ2-7; D may correspond to TRBD1 or TRBD2 (5 bases each). The ends were cut back, 4 bases at V and 11 bases at J, with 12 bases in the middle. Germline V gene sequence: CDR1 SNHLY, CDR2 FYNNEI. The CDR3 runs to 11 residues.

This clonotype was seen more than once but under ten times. The V call is TRBV24-1, the J call TRBJ2-1; 9 positions agree with TRBD2. This CDR3 spans 17 amino acids. Germline CDR1 reads KGHDR; CDR2 reads SFDVKD. V lost 0 bases to trimming and J lost 0 bases; unmatched junction nucleotides: 2. DNA of the CDR3: TGTGCCACCAGTGATTTGAGTAGCGGGGGCTCCTACAATGAGCAGTTCTTC. This gives the protein CATSDLSSGGSYNEQFF.

This clonotype appeared a few times. This chain links TRBV4-2 with TRBJ2-3; no reliable D call. Germline V lookup: CDR1 LGHNA, CDR2 YNFKEQ. V lost 1 base and J 0 bases, leaving 5 bases between the germline ends. CDR3 length equals 14 residues. This chain's CDR3 is CASSQGKSTDTQYF. For the CDR3, the DNA is TGTGCCAGCAGCCAAGGGAAGAGCACAGATACGCAGTATTTT.

V is TRBV5-6 and J is TRBJ2-1; maybe TRBD2 (6 bases). Trimming cost V 5 bases and J 6 bases, with 12 bases left between them. The CDR3 covers 13 residues. Germline loops: CDR1 SGHDT, CDR2 YYEEEE. The CDR3 reads CASRVSGGNEQFF. The CDR3 DNA reads as TGTGCCAGCAGGGTATCCGGGGGCAATGAGCAGTTCTTC.

This clonotype was detected only a few times. The gene calls are TRBV12-3 or TRBV12-4 and TRBJ2-1, with D unresolved. The CDR3 extends over 16 amino acids. Deletions cut 3 bases from V and 5 bases from J, with 17 bases between. The CDR3 DNA is TGTGCCAGCAGTTTCCGGTTAAGAGAAGGCCACAATGAGCAGTTCTTC. Its protein is CASSFRLREGHNEQFF.

This clonotype was counted ten times or more. The chain carries TRBV12-3 or TRBV12-4 and TRBJ2-5, with D maybe TRBD1 (5 bases). V shed 6 bases and J shed 1 base, with 12 bases lying between them. The CDR3 consists of 14 residues. CDR3 sequence (DNA): TGTGCCAGCAGATCCCTACAGGTCCAAGAGACCCAGTACTTC. Its translation: CASRSLQVQETQYF.

This clonotype turned up a few times. The CDR3 nucleotides are TGTGCCAGCAGTTTTTACGGGGGCGGAGATACGCAGTATTTT. Protein: CASSFYGGGDTQYF. The chain employs TRBV12-3 or TRBV12-4 and TRBJ2-3; the D call may be TRBD1 or TRBD2 (6 bases each). Trimming took 3 bases from V and 5 from J, leaving 12 bases between them. The CDR3 is 14 amino acids.